The 20 T cell receptor beta chains in this list originate from one sample, sequenced in a study of T-cell reconstitution after alpha-beta-depleted transplantation in children. Using unique molecular identifiers, the investigators prepared the TCRbeta library. TCRdb recomputed calls from the PCR reads with MiXCR, one row per CDR3 protein. The table lists about 590,000 distinct CDR3 sequences, 10% to 15% of them singletons. Sequencing used PBMCs, mostly from graft donor cells, obtained 360 days after TCRalphabeta/CD19-depleted stem cell transplant. The origin of the receptors is a male patient aged 5 to 17 who had a stem cell transplant for acute myeloid leukemia, so the T cells may come from the graft donor.

Only a few counts were recorded for this clonotype. CDR3 nucleotides: TGTGCCAGCAAAGGGGTCTACGAGCAGTACTTC. Translated: CASKGVYEQYF. The chain carries TRBV19 and TRBJ2-7, with a possible D match to TRBD1 (5 bases). Deletions cut 9 bases from V and 3 bases from J, with 9 bases between. The CDR3 length is 11 residues. Germline CDR1 and CDR2: LNHDA and SQIVND (reference sequence).

The V and J genes are TRBV5-1 and TRBJ2-7; either TRBD1 or TRBD2 may fit D (5 bases each). The CDR3 totals 17 residues. The V gene lost 3 bases and the J gene lost 6 bases, with 25 bases spanning the gap. CDR1 SGHRS and CDR2 YFSETQ come from the germline V gene. The CDR3 protein is CASSSPPGRVTDLEQYF. CDR3 in DNA: TGCGCCAGCAGCTCGCCTCCGGGACGGGTGACCGATCTCGAGCAGTACTTC.

The table lists this clonotype with a count of one. The chain combines TRBV5-2 with TRBJ2-3; the table assigns TRBD2, which was not confirmed against the DNA. TRBV5-2 is a pseudogene. The CDR3 has 20 residues. The CDR3 sequence: CAMRRDRRSELEGLTDTQYF. CDR3 nucleotide sequence: TGTGCCATGAGGCGCGACAGAAGGAGCGAGTTGGAGGGGCTGACAGATACGCAGTATTTT.

This clonotype has at least ten counts. The chain has TRBV24-1 and TRBJ1-1, with D unresolved. The CDR3 loop spans 13 amino acids. The germline V and J ends were trimmed by 8 bases and 1 base, with 10 bases remaining between them. Germline-derived CDR1 and CDR2 are KGHDR and SFDVKD. In DNA, the CDR3 is TGTGCCACCACTGAGGACGGGAACACTGAAGCTTTCTTT. Translation gives CATTEDGNTEAFF.

Only a few counts were recorded for this clonotype. The chain recombines TRBV24-1 with TRBJ2-1; 13 nucleotides line up with TRBD2. Germline values: CDR1 KGHDR, CDR2 SFDVKD. V dropped 2 bases and J dropped 8; count of bases not matched to a gene: 5. The CDR3 extends over 16 amino acids. The CDR3 spells CATSDYRTSGSDEQFF. In DNA form, the CDR3 reads TGTGCCACCAGTGATTATCGGACTAGCGGGAGCGATGAGCAGTTCTTC.

This clonotype was observed a handful of times. The chain joins TRBV24-1 to TRBJ2-7, with TRBD1 matching over 11 bases. The germline CDR1 and CDR2 sequences are KGHDR and SFDVKD. The CDR3 is 15 residues long. With V trimmed by 3 bases and J by 1 base, 1 base remained unmatched. CDR3 residues: CATSDRDRGSYEQYF. The DNA of the CDR3 is TGTGCCACCAGTGATAGGGACAGGGGGTCCTACGAGCAGTACTTC.

This clonotype has just a few counts. The CDR3, as DNA: TGCGCCAGCAGCCAAGAACTCGGGCAGGGGGCAAGGGAGCAGTACTTC. Protein sequence: CASSQELGQGAREQYF. The chain recombines TRBV4-3 with TRBJ2-7, with TRBD1 matching over 8 bases. The ends lost 0 bases at V and 7 bases at J; junction bases unmatched: 11. The CDR3 sequence is 16 residues long. From germline, CDR1 is LGHNA and CDR2 YSLEER.

V gene TRBV7-2 combines with J gene TRBJ2-7, with TRBD1 matching 8 bases. This CDR3 spans 15 amino acids. The germline V gene encodes CDR1 SGHTA and CDR2 FQGNSA. Trimming cost V 5 bases and J 1 base; bases outside gene matches: 7. As DNA, the CDR3 is TGTGCCAGCAGCCCGATTGGGACAGGTTCCTACGAGCAGTACTTC. It translates to CASSPIGTGSYEQYF.

This clonotype showed up just a few times. J is TRBJ2-1 and V is TRBV11-1, with 12 bases lining up with TRBD2. The CDR3 is made up of 19 amino acids. The germline V gene has CDR1 SGHAT and CDR2 FQDESV (reference sequence). The V and J ends lost 4 bases and 1 base, in that order; junction bases with no gene match: 11. The CDR3 region is CASSSLTSGRPQSYNEQFF. The CDR3 DNA reads TGTGCCAGCAGCTCCCTAACTAGCGGGAGGCCCCAGTCCTACAATGAGCAGTTCTTC.

This clonotype was picked up many times. The V call is TRBV29-1, the J call TRBJ2-5; 9 nucleotides line up with TRBD1. This CDR3 has 12 amino acids. The junction had 5 bases not matched to a gene; V was cut back by 7 bases and J by 5 bases. Germline V gene sequence: CDR1 SQVTM, CDR2 ANQGSEA. Here the CDR3 DNA reads TGCAGCGAGGGGACAGGGCGGGAGACCCAGTACTTC. This translates into CSEGTGRETQYF.

This clonotype was seen ten or more times. J is TRBJ2-1 and V is TRBV28, with a tentative D call TRBD2 (5 bases). V lost 8 bases and J lost 1, with 12 bases in between. The length of the CDR3 is 14 residues. Germline-derived CDR1 and CDR2 are MDHEN and SYDVKM. The CDR3 coding sequence is TGTGCCAGCTCAAGGAGCGGATCCTACAATGAGCAGTTCTTC. Its translation is CASSRSGSYNEQFF. Complete variable domain (other parts from reference TRBV28 and TRBJ2-1): DVKVTQSSRYLVKRTGEKVFLECVQDMDHENMFWYRQDPGLGLRLIYFSYDVKMKEKGDIPEGYSVSREKKERFSLILESASTNQTSMYLCASSRSGSYNEQFFGPGTRLTVL.

Only a few counts were recorded for this clonotype. The junction does not match germline at one end; this may be a read error. V usage is TRBV3-1 and J usage is TRBJ2-2; D may correspond to TRBD1 or TRBD2 (6 bases each). This CDR3 is built from 15 residues. From germline, CDR1 is LGHDT and CDR2 YNNKEL (reference sequence). This CDR3 is CASTQSGGRTGELFF. CDR3 bases: TGTGCCAGCACCCAAAGTGGGGGGCGCACCGGGGAGCTGTTTTTT.

The chain recombines TRBV20-1 with TRBJ2-7; the D is unclear. V was trimmed by 6 bases and J by 7 bases, leaving 10 bases between them. CDR1 is DFQATT and CDR2 is SNEGSKA in the germline V gene (reference sequence). The CDR3 sequence is 10 residues long. In nucleotides, the CDR3 is TGCAGTGCCCTCCTGGGGGAGCAGTACTTC. This gives the protein CSALLGEQYF.

This clonotype was counted once. At one end, the junction sequence differs from germline, possibly due to a read error. The chain is built from TRBV29-1 and TRBJ2-3; 10 bases are a match to TRBD1. The CDR3 contains 15 residues. The germline gives CDR1 SQVTM, CDR2 ANQGSEA. DNA of the CDR3: TGCACCGTTGGTAGGCGGACAGGGGGTGCAGATACGCAGTATTTT. Its protein product is CTVGRRTGGADTQYF.

The chain is built from TRBV12-3 or TRBV12-4 and TRBJ2-5; 8 bases fit TRBD2. Germline trimming cut 3 bases from V and 5 bases from J; bases unmatched to any gene: 8. This CDR3 spans 15 amino acids. This CDR3 is CASSFLFGRGETQYF. The CDR3 DNA sequence: TGTGCCAGCAGTTTCCTATTCGGGAGGGGGGAGACCCAGTACTTC.

The chain is built from TRBV15 and TRBJ2-5, with TRBD1 identical over 8 bases. Germline V gene data show CDR1 as LNHNV and CDR2 as YYDKDF (reference sequence). V lost 7 bases to trimming and J lost 4 bases; unmatched junction nucleotides: 11. The CDR3 has 15 amino acids. CDR3 nucleotides: TGTGCCACCACGTTGATTTTGGACAGGGCAGAGACCCAGTACTTC. Translated: CATTLILDRAETQYF.

This clonotype showed up just a few times. The chain uses TRBV2 and TRBJ2-2; D gene unclear. Germline V gives CDR1 SNHLY, CDR2 FYNNEI. Deletions cut 5 bases from V and 4 bases from J, with 8 bases between. The CDR3 is 13 residues long. As DNA, the CDR3 is TGTGCCAGCAGTTCCCCTATCACCGGGGAGCTGTTTTTT. It specifies CASSSPITGELFF.

This chain uses TRBV20-1 with TRBJ2-1; D is ambiguous. Germline V CDR1 and CDR2: DFQATT, SNEGSKA (reference sequence). The CDR3 runs to 17 residues. V was cut by 3 bases and J by 6 bases, with 24 bases left in between. This CDR3 is CSASLFYPIGSGNEQFF. The CDR3 bases are TGCAGTGCTAGCCTATTTTATCCTATTGGGTCTGGCAATGAGCAGTTCTTC.

The V call is TRBV29-1, the J call TRBJ1-1, with D unclear. Looked up from germline, CDR1 is SQVTM and CDR2 is ANQGSEA. With 1 base removed from V and 1 base from J, the gap between germline ends came to 10 bases. This CDR3 region has 14 residues. The CDR3 DNA follows: TGCAGCGTTGAAGCTCGAGGGAAGAACACTGAAGCTTTCTTT. It yields the protein CSVEARGKNTEAFF.

This clonotype was seen only a few times. The V call is TRBV9, the J call TRBJ1-5; a weak D match, TRBD1 (6 bases). Germline V gives CDR1 SGDLS, CDR2 YYNGEE. The CDR3 consists of 14 residues. The germline V and J ends were trimmed by 4 bases and 13 bases, with 21 bases remaining between them. The CDR3 sequence: CASSPMVSGAPQHF. The CDR3 DNA is TGTGCCAGCAGCCCCATGGTGTCAGGGGCGCCTCAGCATTTT.